This T cell receptor beta chain was identified during a study of cytomegalovirus exposure and HLA in healthy donors. Study overall: HLA-typed donors contributed approximately 86 million unique TCRs, which were held in an early data release.

This clone was seen more than once but under ten times. V shed 2 bases and J shed 9 bases, with 12 bases lying between them. The CDR3 has 13 residues. Germline V gene data show CDR1 as SGDLS and CDR2 as YYNGEE. 13 Jbeta primers and 60 Vbeta primers were used for the PCR. Only in-frame clones appear in the TCRdb table, and some are missing; sequencing was by immunoSEQ multiplex PCR. Here the sample spans under 200,000 clones, roughly 80% being singletons. The origin of this receptor is a female donor in good health and CMV-seronegative. Material for sequencing was PBMCs. This chain links TRBV9 with TRBJ2-1; D perhaps matches TRBD2 (5 bases). Written as DNA, the CDR3 is TGTGCCAGCAGCGTGGCTGGCGAGGGTGAGCAGTTCTTC. Protein: CASSVAGEGEQFF.